This passage covers 32 T cell receptor beta chains from one sample sequenced in a study of technical replicates of blood from a handful of donors. Using immunoSEQ multiplex PCR, the repertoire was profiled, and TCRdb retains in-frame clones only, with some absent. The table includes approximately 75,000 clones, almost 96% detected once. Material for sequencing was T cells isolated from PBMCs. The origin of the receptors is a human donor in good health.

The chain has TRBV7-8 and TRBJ2-7; 8 positions agree with TRBD1. The junction had 12 bases not matched to a gene; V was cut back by 3 bases and J by 5 bases. CDR3 length equals 16 residues. Germline CDR1 and CDR2: SGHVS and FQNEAQ. The CDR3 nucleotides are TGTGCCAGCAGCTTTCTCTCTGGACAGGGTTATGACGAGCAGTACTTC. Translating it yields CASSFLSGQGYDEQYF.

The rearrangement joins TRBV7-2 to TRBJ2-5, with TRBD2 matching over 11 bases. The V gene's germline CDR1 is SGHTA and CDR2 FQGNSA. The CDR3 runs 17 residues. J gave up 3 bases and V 3 bases, and 9 bases lay outside the gene matches. DNA of the CDR3: TGTGCCAGCAGCTTTGGTAGCGGGAGGGTTCTGGAAGAGACCCAGTACTTC. Its protein product is CASSFGSGRVLEETQYF.

This chain connects TRBV5-1 to TRBJ2-7; 10 bases are shared with TRBD1. CDR1 and CDR2 (germline): SGHRS, YFSETQ. CDR3 length: 15 residues. With 0 bases clipped from V and 5 bases from J, the junction kept 5 bases outside the gene matches. CDR3 sequence reads: CASSLVPGQGDEQYF. The CDR3 DNA reads TGCGCCAGCAGCTTGGTACCAGGACAGGGGGACGAGCAGTACTTC. The complete variable domain, with remaining parts taken from reference TRBV5-1 and TRBJ2-7, reads KAGVTQTPRYLIKTRGQQVTLSCSPISGHRSVSWYQQTPGQGLQFLFEYFSETQRNKGNFPGRFSGRQFSNSRSEMNVSTLELGDSALYLCASSLVPGQGDEQYFGPGTRLTVT.

The chain recombines TRBV10-3 with TRBJ1-2, with D maybe TRBD1 (5 bases). The CDR3 is 13 residues long. CDR1 and CDR2 (germline): ENHRY, SYGVKD. V shed 8 bases and J shed 8 bases, with 18 bases lying between them. The CDR3 spells CAIRFRVAGGYTF. Written as DNA, the CDR3 is TGTGCCATCCGGTTCAGGGTGGCTGGGGGCTACACCTTC.

The rearrangement joins TRBV4-2 to TRBJ2-7, with 9 positions matching TRBD2. V lost 1 base to trimming and J lost 7 bases; unmatched junction nucleotides: 14. Germline values: CDR1 LGHNA, CDR2 YNFKEQ. This CDR3 has 17 amino acids. For the CDR3, the DNA is TGTGCCAGCAGCCAAGTTGTAGGGACTAGCTATTTAGCAGAGCAGTACTTC. Its translation is CASSQVVGTSYLAEQYF.

This clone has just a few counts. The rearrangement uses TRBV7-3 and TRBJ2-7; D call uncertain. Germline CDR1 is SGHTA and CDR2 is FQGTGA. This CDR3 region has 12 residues. Trimming removed 2 bases at V and 2 bases at J, with 4 bases between. The CDR3 reads CASSLETYEQYF. The CDR3 nucleotides read TGTGCCAGCAGCTTAGAGACCTACGAGCAGTACTTC.

The chain uses TRBV2 and TRBJ2-1; TRBD2 might be the D (6 bases). Trimming cost V 4 bases and J 9 bases, with 16 bases left between them. The CDR3 length is 14 residues. CDR1 is SNHLY, CDR2 FYNNEI, per germline. Written as DNA, the CDR3 is TGTGCCAGCAGTGTTGGCTACTGGGAGGTTGAGCAGTTCTTC. Its protein is CASSVGYWEVEQFF.

The gene calls are TRBV9 and TRBJ2-5; 7 bases are shared with TRBD2. CDR1 and CDR2 from the germline V gene are SGDLS and YYNGEE. CDR3 length equals 15 residues. The V gene end was trimmed by 0 bases and the J gene end by 7 bases; junction bases not matched to a gene: 9. CDR3 protein: CASSVASGDKATQYF. Written as DNA, the CDR3 is TGTGCCAGCAGCGTAGCTAGCGGAGACAAAGCGACCCAGTACTTC.

The chain combines TRBV2 with TRBJ1-4; 7 bases align to TRBD1. This CDR3 is built from 14 residues. V dropped 5 bases and J dropped 5; count of bases not matched to a gene: 5. Germline V CDR1 and CDR2: SNHLY, FYNNEI. The CDR3 DNA reads TGTGCCAGCAGTTTTGACAGGGTGAATGAAAAACTGTTTTTT. Its protein product is CASSFDRVNEKLFF.

The chain employs TRBV7-3 and TRBJ2-3, with 8 bases identical to TRBD2. Trimming cost V 8 bases and J 0 bases; bases outside gene matches: 7. Germline V gives CDR1 SGHTA, CDR2 FQGTGA. The CDR3 runs to 15 residues. The CDR3 bases are TGTGCCAGCTCGGGGGGGGCGCCTAGCACAGATACGCAGTATTTT. Translated: CASSGGAPSTDTQYF.

This clone has a handful of counts. The rearrangement uses TRBV12-2 and TRBJ2-4; TRBD1, the table's D call, lacks a check against the DNA. TRBV12-2 is a pseudogene. The CDR3 spans 15 residues. CDR3 in amino acids: CASRLGGGQVYIQYF. The CDR3 DNA sequence: TGTGCAAGTCGCTTAGGAGGGGGACAGGTCTATATTCAGTACTTC.

The chain is built from TRBV27 and TRBJ2-7; 11 nucleotides align to TRBD2. Germline CDR1 MNHEY, CDR2 SMNVEV (reference sequence). The J segment lost 4 bases and the V segment lost 4 bases, leaving 6 bases of the junction unmatched. The CDR3 contains 15 residues. In nucleotides, the CDR3 is TGTGCCAGCAGTTATAGCGGGAGGGCCGGGTACGAGCAGTACTTC. It is translated as CASSYSGRAGYEQYF.

The rearrangement links TRBV30 to TRBJ1-1, with TRBD1 matching 11 bases. The trim removed 3 bases at V and 8 bases at J, leaving 2 bases unmatched. Germline V gene lookup returns CDR1 GTSNPN and CDR2 SVGIG (reference sequence). The CDR3 runs to 12 residues. CDR3 amino acids: CAWRGQGGEAFF. For the CDR3, the DNA is TGTGCCTGGAGGGGACAGGGGGGGGAAGCTTTCTTT.

The rearrangement joins TRBV4-2 to TRBJ2-1, with 7 bases fitting TRBD2. Trimming removed 0 bases from V and 1 base from J; junction bases left unmatched: 6. The germline V gene encodes CDR1 LGHNA and CDR2 YNFKEQ. The CDR3 runs 17 residues. The CDR3: CASSQDPSGISYNEQFF. CDR3 in DNA: TGTGCCAGCAGCCAAGATCCCAGCGGGATTTCCTACAATGAGCAGTTCTTC.

The genes are TRBV11-3 and TRBJ2-7; 7 bases match TRBD2. CDR1 and CDR2 from the germline V gene are SGHNT and YENEEA. J was trimmed by 1 base and V by 5 bases; bases with no gene match: 5. The CDR3 loop spans 14 amino acids. CDR3 sequence reads: CASSPTAGSYEQYF. The CDR3 DNA reads TGTGCCAGCAGCCCCACAGCGGGGTCCTACGAGCAGTACTTC.

This sequence joins TRBV4-3 and TRBJ2-3, with 8 bases aligning to TRBD2. Looked up from germline, CDR1 is LGHNA and CDR2 is YSLEER. This CDR3 comprises 15 residues. V gave up 0 bases and J gave up 5 bases; unmatched junction bases: 4. The CDR3 DNA follows: TGCGCCAGCAGCCAAGAGCGGGGGGAGAGAGATACGCAGTATTTT. The encoded protein is CASSQERGERDTQYF.

This chain links TRBV7-9 with TRBJ2-3; 9 bases match TRBD2. Germline V gives CDR1 SEHNR, CDR2 FQNEAQ (reference sequence). The ends lost 5 bases at V and 0 bases at J; junction bases unmatched: 3. The CDR3 length is 15 residues. Written as DNA, the CDR3 is TGTGCCAGCAGCCTAGGACTAGCGAGCACAGATACGCAGTATTTT. Its protein is CASSLGLASTDTQYF.

The rearrangement links TRBV5-1 to TRBJ2-5; 8 positions agree with TRBD2. Trimming cost V 0 bases and J 5 bases; bases outside gene matches: 6. Germline values: CDR1 SGHRS, CDR2 YFSETQ. This CDR3 region has 15 residues. This CDR3 reads CASSLDGRADETQYF. The CDR3 DNA follows: TGCGCCAGCAGCTTGGACGGGAGGGCCGATGAGACCCAGTACTTC.

This chain uses TRBV5-1 with TRBJ1-1; 7 bases fit TRBD1. V shed 0 bases, J shed 1 base, and the junction held 12 bases outside the gene matches. Germline assignment: CDR1 SGHRS and CDR2 YFSETQ. The CDR3 spans 18 residues. CDR3 sequence: CASSLAGRKGGPNTEAFF. DNA for the CDR3: TGCGCCAGCAGCTTGGCCGGTCGTAAAGGGGGCCCGAACACTGAAGCTTTCTTT.

V gene TRBV6-1 combines with J gene TRBJ1-1; possibly TRBD1 for D (5 bases). The ends were cut back, 2 bases at V and 3 bases at J, with 13 bases in the middle. In germline, CDR1 is MNHNS, CDR2 SASEGT. This CDR3 has 15 amino acids. The CDR3 bases are TGTGCCAGCAGTGAACAGGGCATTCGGTACACTGAAGCTTTCTTT. It encodes CASSEQGIRYTEAFF.

The rearrangement joins TRBV7-3 to TRBJ1-1; no firm D call. The V gene lost 8 bases and the J gene lost 5 bases, with 15 bases spanning the gap. Germline V gene sequence: CDR1 SGHTA, CDR2 FQGTGA. This CDR3 has 13 amino acids. CDR3 sequence reads: CASGEGSGTEAFF. The CDR3 region has the DNA TGTGCCAGCGGTGAGGGAAGCGGGACTGAAGCTTTCTTT.

The chain recombines TRBV6-6 with TRBJ2-7, with 10 nucleotides matching TRBD1. The V gene end was trimmed by 7 bases and the J gene end by 2 bases; junction bases not matched to a gene: 5. Germline CDR1 is MNHNY and CDR2 is SVGAGI (reference sequence). The CDR3 consists of 14 residues. The CDR3: CASKAGQGAYEQYF. CDR3 in DNA: TGTGCCAGCAAGGCCGGACAGGGGGCCTACGAGCAGTACTTC.

The chain joins TRBV30 to TRBJ1-5; a weak D match, TRBD1 (5 bases). The CDR3 is 14 residues long. The V end lost 3 bases, the J end lost 4 bases, and 13 bases lay between the germline ends. Germline CDR1 and CDR2: GTSNPN and SVGIG (reference sequence). In DNA form, the CDR3 reads TGTGCCTGGAGATCTACAGGACTAAATCAGCCCCAGCATTTT. Translating it yields CAWRSTGLNQPQHF.

V is TRBV29-1 and J is TRBJ2-7; 8 bases line up with TRBD2. The CDR3 covers 13 residues. Trimming at V came to 6 bases and at J to 1 base, leaving 5 bases not matched to a gene. CDR1 is SQVTM and CDR2 is ANQGSEA in the germline V gene. CDR3 amino acids: CSVFSGDSYEQYF. The CDR3, as DNA: TGCAGCGTATTTAGCGGGGATTCCTACGAGCAGTACTTC.

The V and J genes are TRBV29-1 and TRBJ2-7; 11 bases align to TRBD2. The CDR3 covers 14 residues. Unmatched junction bases numbered 4, after V lost 3 bases and J lost 3 bases. CDR1 and CDR2 (germline): SQVTM, ANQGSEA. This CDR3 reads CSVDPGTSGYEQYF. The CDR3 region has the DNA TGCAGCGTTGACCCCGGGACTAGCGGCTACGAGCAGTACTTC.

The genes are TRBV5-5 and TRBJ2-3; the match to TRBD2 covers 8 bases. This CDR3 has 18 amino acids. CDR1 is SGHKS, CDR2 YYEKEE, per germline (reference sequence). Trimming cost V 4 bases and J 6 bases; bases outside gene matches: 19. Here the CDR3 DNA reads TGTGCCAGCAGCCTATCCTCCCTAGAGCGGGAGATCCCCGATACGCAGTATTTT. It specifies CASSLSSLEREIPDTQYF.

V is TRBV29-1 and J is TRBJ1-1; D is undetermined. The V gene lost 0 bases and the J gene lost 7 bases, with 12 bases spanning the gap. This CDR3 comprises 13 residues. Germline-derived CDR1 and CDR2 are SQVTM and ANQGSEA. The CDR3 loop is CSVEEARAGEAFF. The CDR3 DNA follows: TGCAGCGTTGAAGAGGCGCGAGCGGGTGAAGCTTTCTTT.

V and J are TRBV7-2 and TRBJ1-4, with 7 positions matching TRBD1. The germline V gene has CDR1 SGHTA and CDR2 FQGNSA. The CDR3 length is 13 residues. The V gene end was trimmed by 6 bases and the J gene end by 8 bases; junction bases not matched to a gene: 6. CDR3 residues: CASRKGAQEKLFF. CDR3 bases: TGTGCCAGCAGGAAGGGGGCGCAGGAAAAACTGTTTTTT.

V is TRBV9 and J is TRBJ2-2, with D tentatively TRBD2 (6 bases). Germline V CDR1 and CDR2: SGDLS, YYNGEE. This CDR3 comprises 15 residues. The V end was cut by 0 bases, the J end by 7 bases, with 13 bases between. CDR3 protein: CASSVGFGGDGELFF. DNA of the CDR3: TGTGCCAGCAGCGTAGGCTTTGGAGGGGACGGGGAGCTGTTTTTT.

The chain carries TRBV11-3 and TRBJ2-7; TRBD1 agrees at 8 bases. Germline CDR1 SGHNT, CDR2 YENEEA. The V gene end was trimmed by 5 bases and the J gene end by 5 bases; junction bases not matched to a gene: 8. The CDR3 runs to 14 residues. The CDR3 protein is CASSPTDRAHEQYF. CDR3 coding DNA: TGTGCCAGCAGCCCGACGGACAGGGCCCACGAGCAGTACTTC.

This clone was counted a single time. The gene calls are TRBV28 and TRBJ2-3; D gene unclear. V dropped 2 bases and J dropped 0 bases, with 12 bases sitting between them. This CDR3 is 16 amino acids long. Germline CDR1 and CDR2: MDHEN and SYDVKM. CDR3 sequence (DNA): TGTGCCAGCAGTTTACTCACAGTAACTAGCACAGATACGCAGTATTTT. Translated: CASSLLTVTSTDTQYF.

The gene calls are TRBV5-6 and TRBJ2-5; maybe TRBD2 (5 bases). The CDR3 has 11 residues. The ends were cut back, 4 bases at V and 4 bases at J, with 5 bases in the middle. Germline CDR1 and CDR2: SGHDT and YYEEEE. CDR3 in amino acids: CASSGRETQYF. CDR3 nucleotides: TGTGCCAGCAGCGGGAGAGAGACCCAGTACTTC.